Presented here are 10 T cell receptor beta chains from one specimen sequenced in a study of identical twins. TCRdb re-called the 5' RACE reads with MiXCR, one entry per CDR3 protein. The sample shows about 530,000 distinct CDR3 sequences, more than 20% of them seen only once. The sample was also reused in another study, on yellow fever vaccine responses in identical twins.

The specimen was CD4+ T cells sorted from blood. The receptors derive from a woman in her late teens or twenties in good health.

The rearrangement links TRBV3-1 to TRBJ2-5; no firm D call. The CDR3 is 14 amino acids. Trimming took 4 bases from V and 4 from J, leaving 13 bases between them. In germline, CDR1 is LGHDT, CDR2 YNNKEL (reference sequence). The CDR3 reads CASSPSGVVETQYF. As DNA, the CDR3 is TGTGCCAGCAGCCCTTCTGGGGTAGTAGAGACCCAGTACTTC.

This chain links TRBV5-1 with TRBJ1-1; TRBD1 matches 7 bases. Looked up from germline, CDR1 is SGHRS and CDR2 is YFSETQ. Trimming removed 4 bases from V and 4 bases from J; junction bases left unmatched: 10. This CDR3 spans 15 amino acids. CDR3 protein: CASSTGTVLGTEAFF. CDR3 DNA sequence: TGCGCCAGCAGCACGGGGACAGTTCTGGGCACTGAAGCTTTCTTT.

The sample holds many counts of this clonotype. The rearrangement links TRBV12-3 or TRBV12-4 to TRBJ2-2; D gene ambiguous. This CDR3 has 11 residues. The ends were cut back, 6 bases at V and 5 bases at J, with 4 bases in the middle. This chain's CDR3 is CASSITGELFF. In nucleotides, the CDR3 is TGTGCCAGCAGCATAACCGGGGAGCTGTTTTTT.

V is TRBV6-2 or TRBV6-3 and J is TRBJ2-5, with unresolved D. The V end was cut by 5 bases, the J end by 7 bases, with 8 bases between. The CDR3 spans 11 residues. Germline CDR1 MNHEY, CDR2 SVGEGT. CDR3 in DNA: TGTGCCAGCAGTCCCGCGGTGACCCAGTACTTC. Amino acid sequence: CASSPAVTQYF.

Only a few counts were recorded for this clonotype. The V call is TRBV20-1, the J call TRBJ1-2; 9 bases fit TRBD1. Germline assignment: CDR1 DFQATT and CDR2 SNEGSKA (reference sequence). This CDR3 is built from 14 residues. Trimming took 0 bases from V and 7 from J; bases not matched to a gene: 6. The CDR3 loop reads CSAREAGQGGGYTF. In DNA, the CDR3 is TGCAGTGCTAGAGAGGCGGGACAGGGCGGTGGCTACACCTTC.

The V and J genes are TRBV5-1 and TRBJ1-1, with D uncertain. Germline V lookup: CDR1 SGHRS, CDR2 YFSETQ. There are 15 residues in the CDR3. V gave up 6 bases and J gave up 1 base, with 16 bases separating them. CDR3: CASTPGGVENTEAFF. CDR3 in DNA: TGCGCCAGCACCCCGGGTGGGGTGGAGAACACTGAAGCTTTCTTT.

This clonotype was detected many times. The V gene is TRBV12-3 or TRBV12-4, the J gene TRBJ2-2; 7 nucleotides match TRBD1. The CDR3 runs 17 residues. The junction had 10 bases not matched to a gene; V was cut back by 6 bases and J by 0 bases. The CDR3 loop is CASSPRPGQANTGELFF. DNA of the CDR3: TGTGCCAGCAGCCCACGTCCCGGACAGGCGAACACCGGGGAGCTGTTTTTT.

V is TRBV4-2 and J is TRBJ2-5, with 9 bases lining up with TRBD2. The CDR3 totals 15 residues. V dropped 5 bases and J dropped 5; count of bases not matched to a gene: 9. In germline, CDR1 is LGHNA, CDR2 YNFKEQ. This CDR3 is CASSSFSGGGETQYF. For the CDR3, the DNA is TGTGCCAGCAGCTCCTTTAGCGGGGGTGGGGAGACCCAGTACTTC.

CDR3 amino acids: CASSDWGAKVITEAFF. DNA of the CDR3: TGTGCCAGCAGTGATTGGGGGGCGAAAGTGATCACTGAAGCTTTCTTT. The chain joins TRBV25-1 to TRBJ1-1; maybe TRBD1 (6 bases). Germline V lookup: CDR1 MGHDK, CDR2 SYGVNS. Trimming took off 3 bases at V and 4 bases at J, with 18 bases between the two ends. This CDR3 region has 16 residues. The whole variable domain, filled in from reference TRBV25-1 and TRBJ1-1, reads EADIYQTPRYLVIGTGKKITLECSQTMGHDKMYWYQQDPGMELHLIHYSYGVNSTEKGDLSSESTVSRIRTEHFPLTLESARPSHTSQYLCASSDWGAKVITEAFFGQGTRLTVV.

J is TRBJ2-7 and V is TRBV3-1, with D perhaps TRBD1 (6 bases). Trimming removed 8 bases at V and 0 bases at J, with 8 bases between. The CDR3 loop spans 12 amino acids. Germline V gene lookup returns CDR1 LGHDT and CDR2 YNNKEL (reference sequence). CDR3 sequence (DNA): TGTGCCAGCGGGGGCGGCTCCTACGAGCAGTACTTC. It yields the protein CASGGGSYEQYF.